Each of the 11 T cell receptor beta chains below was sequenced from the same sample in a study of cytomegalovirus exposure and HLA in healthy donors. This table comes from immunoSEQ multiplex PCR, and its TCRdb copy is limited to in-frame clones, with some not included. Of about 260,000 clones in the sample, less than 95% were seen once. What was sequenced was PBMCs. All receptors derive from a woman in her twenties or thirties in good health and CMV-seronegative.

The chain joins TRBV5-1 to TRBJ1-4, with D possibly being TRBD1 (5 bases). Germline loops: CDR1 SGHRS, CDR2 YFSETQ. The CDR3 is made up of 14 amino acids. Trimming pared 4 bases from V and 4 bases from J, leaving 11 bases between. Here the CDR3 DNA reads TGCGCCAGCAGCCCGGGACGGATTAATGAAAAACTGTTTTTT. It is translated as CASSPGRINEKLFF.

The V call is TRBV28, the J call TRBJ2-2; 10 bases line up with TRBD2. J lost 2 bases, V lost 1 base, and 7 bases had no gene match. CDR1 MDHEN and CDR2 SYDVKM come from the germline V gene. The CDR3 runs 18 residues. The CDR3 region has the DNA TGTGCCAGCAGTTTATTACTCCTAGCGGGAGCAAACACCGGGGAGCTGTTTTTT. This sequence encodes CASSLLLLAGANTGELFF.

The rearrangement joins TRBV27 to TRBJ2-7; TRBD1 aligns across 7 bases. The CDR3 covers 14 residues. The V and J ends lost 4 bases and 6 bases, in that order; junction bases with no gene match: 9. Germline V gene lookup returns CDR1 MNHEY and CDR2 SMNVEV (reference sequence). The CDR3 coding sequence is TGTGCCAGCAGTTCCCTGGGGACAGACTCCGAGCAGTACTTC. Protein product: CASSSLGTDSEQYF.

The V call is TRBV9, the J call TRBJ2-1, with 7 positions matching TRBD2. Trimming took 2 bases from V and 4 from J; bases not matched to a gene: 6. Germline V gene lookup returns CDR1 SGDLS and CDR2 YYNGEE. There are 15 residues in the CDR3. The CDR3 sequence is CASSVFSGFYNEQFF. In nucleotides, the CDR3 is TGTGCCAGCAGCGTCTTTAGCGGGTTTTACAATGAGCAGTTCTTC.

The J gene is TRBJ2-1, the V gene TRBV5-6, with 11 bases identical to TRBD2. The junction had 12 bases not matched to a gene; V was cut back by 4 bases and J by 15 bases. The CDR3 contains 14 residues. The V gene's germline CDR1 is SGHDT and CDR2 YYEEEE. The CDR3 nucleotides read TGTGCCAGCAGCACCGGGACTAGCGGCCCCCGGACGTTCTTC. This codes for CASSTGTSGPRTFF.

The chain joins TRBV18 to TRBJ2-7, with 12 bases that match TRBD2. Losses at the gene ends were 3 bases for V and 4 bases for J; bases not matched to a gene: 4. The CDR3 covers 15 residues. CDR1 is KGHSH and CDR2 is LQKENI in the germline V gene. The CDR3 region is CASSPLAGGPYEQYF. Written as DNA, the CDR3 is TGTGCCAGCTCACCCCTAGCGGGAGGGCCTTACGAGCAGTACTTC.

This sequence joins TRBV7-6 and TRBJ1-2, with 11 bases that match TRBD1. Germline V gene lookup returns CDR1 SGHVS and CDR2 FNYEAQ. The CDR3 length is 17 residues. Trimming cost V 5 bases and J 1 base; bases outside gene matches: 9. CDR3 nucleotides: TGTGCCAGCAGCCCCGGGACAGGGGGGCGCTTTAACTATGGCTACACCTTC. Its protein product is CASSPGTGGRFNYGYTF.

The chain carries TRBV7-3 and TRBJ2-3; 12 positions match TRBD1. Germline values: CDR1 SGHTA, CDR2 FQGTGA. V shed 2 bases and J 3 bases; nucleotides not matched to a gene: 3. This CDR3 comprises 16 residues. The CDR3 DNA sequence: TGTGCCAGCAGCTTAGGGACAGGGGGCTGGACAGATACGCAGTATTTT. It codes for CASSLGTGGWTDTQYF.

CDR3 amino acids: CASSLGGGRGAFF. CDR3 nucleotide sequence: TGCGCCAGCAGCTTGGGGGGCGGAAGAGGGGCTTTCTTT. The chain combines TRBV5-1 with TRBJ1-1; weak D call: TRBD1 (5 bases). Germline CDR1 SGHRS, CDR2 YFSETQ. Trimming took 0 bases from V and 11 from J, leaving 14 bases between them. The CDR3 totals 13 residues. Together with reference TRBV5-1 and TRBJ1-1, the CDR3 gives the full variable domain: KAGVTQTPRYLIKTRGQQVTLSCSPISGHRSVSWYQQTPGQGLQFLFEYFSETQRNKGNFPGRFSGRQFSNSRSEMNVSTLELGDSALYLCASSLGGGRGAFFGQGTRLTVV.

The CDR3 nucleotides are TGTGCCAGCAGCCTCCTAGCGGGGAACAGTAATGAGCAGTTCTTC. This gives the protein CASSLLAGNSNEQFF. The genes are TRBV6-5 and TRBJ2-1; 9 bases agree with TRBD2. V shed 6 bases and J 7 bases; nucleotides not matched to a gene: 10. This CDR3 contains 15 residues. Germline V CDR1 and CDR2: MNHEY, SVGAGI.

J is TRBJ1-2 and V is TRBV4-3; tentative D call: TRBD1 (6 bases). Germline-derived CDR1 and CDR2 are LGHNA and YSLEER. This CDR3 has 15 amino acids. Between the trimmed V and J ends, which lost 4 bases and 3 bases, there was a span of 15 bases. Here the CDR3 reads CASSPRGGLDYGYTF. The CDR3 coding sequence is TGCGCCAGCAGCCCGAGGGGGGGCCTAGACTATGGCTACACCTTC.